There are a few counts of the clone carrying this T cell receptor beta chain. Original data processing: By means of reference gene primer amplification, nucleated cell counts were estimated. Repertoires were generated with immunoSEQ multiplex PCR, while TCRdb's copy carries only in-frame clones and drops some. The V and J calls and clone size were taken over from that table, and D and trimming were inferred from the DNA. The sample lists some 150,000 clones, around 84% occurring once. CDR3 length: 12 residues. Germline V gives CDR1 SGHTA, CDR2 FQGNSA. Trimming removed 4 bases from V and 8 bases from J, with 8 bases in between. The data are from a study of blood T cell repertoires in COVID-19. Study context: Samples representing acute and convalescent COVID-19 were sourced from the United States, Italy and Spain.

This sequence originates from a human donor in a cohort sampled during active COVID-19. The J gene is TRBJ1-4, the V gene TRBV7-2; D is unresolved. The specimen was peripheral blood. DNA for the CDR3: TGTGCCAGCAGCTCTAGAGGAGAAAAACTGTTTTTT. Its protein is CASSSRGEKLFF.